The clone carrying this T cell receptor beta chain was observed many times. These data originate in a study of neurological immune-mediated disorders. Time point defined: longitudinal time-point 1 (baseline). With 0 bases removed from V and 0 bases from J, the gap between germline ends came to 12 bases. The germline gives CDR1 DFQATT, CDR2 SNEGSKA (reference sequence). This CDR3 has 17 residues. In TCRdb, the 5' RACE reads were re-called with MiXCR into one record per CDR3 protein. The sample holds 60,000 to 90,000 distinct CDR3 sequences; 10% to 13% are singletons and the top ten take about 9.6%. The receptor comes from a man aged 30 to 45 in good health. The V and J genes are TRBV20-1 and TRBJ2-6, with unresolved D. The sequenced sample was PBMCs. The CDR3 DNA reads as TGCAGTGCTAGAGATCTCCAGGCGCTCTCTGGGGCCAACGTCCTGACTTTC. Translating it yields CSARDLQALSGANVLTF.